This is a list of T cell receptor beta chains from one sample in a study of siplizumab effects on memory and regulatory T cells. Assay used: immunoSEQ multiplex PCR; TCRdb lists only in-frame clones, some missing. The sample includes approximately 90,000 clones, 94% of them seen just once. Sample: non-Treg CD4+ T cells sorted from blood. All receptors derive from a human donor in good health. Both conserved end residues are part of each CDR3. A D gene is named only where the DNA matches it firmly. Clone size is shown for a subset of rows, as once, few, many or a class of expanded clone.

CDR3nt: TGTGCCAGCAGTGAAGTAGGAACAGGGGGCGCTTTCCAGCCCCAGCATTTT; CDR3aa: CASSEVGTGGAFQPQHF; v_gene: TRBV6-1; j_gene: TRBJ1-5; abundance: -; d_gene: TRBD1
CDR3nt: TGTGCCAGCAGCTTGGAGGGGGGCGCGGACACTGAAGCTTTCTTT; CDR3aa: CASSLEGGADTEAFF; v_gene: TRBV5-4; j_gene: TRBJ1-1; abundance: -; d_gene: -
CDR3nt: TGCGCCAGCAGAGATCCAGGGGGCAGAGCTTTCTTT; CDR3aa: CASRDPGGRAFF; v_gene: TRBV10-2; j_gene: TRBJ1-1; abundance: once; d_gene: TRBD1
CDR3nt: TGTGCCAGCAGCGTATTGAGGTCCTACGAGCAGTACTTC; CDR3aa: CASSVLRSYEQYF; v_gene: TRBV9; j_gene: TRBJ2-7; abundance: few; d_gene: -
CDR3nt: TGCGCCAGCAGCCACACTAGCGGGGGGGCCGCCGGGGAGCTGTTTTTT; CDR3aa: CASSHTSGGAAGELFF; v_gene: TRBV4-1; j_gene: TRBJ2-2; abundance: -; d_gene: TRBD2
CDR3nt: TGTGCCAGCAGCTTCGGGCAGGGAAATGGGGTGGGCGGCTACACCTTC; CDR3aa: CASSFGQGNGVGGYTF; v_gene: TRBV5-4; j_gene: TRBJ1-2; abundance: -; d_gene: -
CDR3nt: TGTGCCAGCAGCCATCCCGAGGGTAGCGGCGAGCAGTACTTC; CDR3aa: CASSHPEGSGEQYF; v_gene: TRBV4-2; j_gene: TRBJ2-7; abundance: -; d_gene: -
CDR3nt: TGTGCCAGCAGCGTAGGGGGAAGGGGGCAGTTGGAGACCCAGTACTTC; CDR3aa: CASSVGGRGQLETQYF; v_gene: TRBV9; j_gene: TRBJ2-5; abundance: -; d_gene: TRBD1
CDR3nt: TGTGCCAGCTCACCAGCGTTCGTCAGAGCTAACTATGGCTACACCTTC; CDR3aa: CASSPAFVRANYGYTF; v_gene: TRBV18; j_gene: TRBJ1-2; abundance: -; d_gene: -
CDR3nt: TGCGCCAGCAGCCGAGCGGGAACGCTAGATACGCAGTATTTT; CDR3aa: CASSRAGTLDTQYF; v_gene: TRBV5-1; j_gene: TRBJ2-3; abundance: -; d_gene: TRBD2
CDR3nt: TGCGCCAGCAGCCTCCTTCGGGACCGAAACACCATATATTTT; CDR3aa: CASSLLRDRNTIYF; v_gene: TRBV4-1; j_gene: TRBJ1-3; abundance: -; d_gene: -
CDR3nt: TGTGCCAGCAGTATAGGACCCTCGAACACCGGGGAGCTGTTTTTT; CDR3aa: CASSIGPSNTGELFF; v_gene: TRBV2; j_gene: TRBJ2-2; abundance: -; d_gene: -
CDR3nt: TGTGCCAGCAGGACCGGGACAGGGTACACTGAAGCTTTCTTT; CDR3aa: CASRTGTGYTEAFF; v_gene: TRBV6-6; j_gene: TRBJ1-1; abundance: -; d_gene: TRBD1
CDR3nt: TGTGCCAGCAGACTTCAATCGGGGGTTGGAAAAGGCTACACCTTC; CDR3aa: CASRLQSGVGKGYTF; v_gene: TRBV27; j_gene: TRBJ1-2; abundance: -; d_gene: -
CDR3nt: TGTGCCAGCAGCCCTGATAGGTTCAGCGGGAGGACATCCGAGCAGTACTTC; CDR3aa: CASSPDRFSGRTSEQYF; v_gene: TRBV7-2; j_gene: TRBJ2-7; abundance: -; d_gene: TRBD2
CDR3nt: TGCAGCGTTACCAGACAGGGGGGGAATGAAAAACTGTTTTTT; CDR3aa: CSVTRQGGNEKLFF; v_gene: TRBV29-1; j_gene: TRBJ1-4; abundance: -; d_gene: TRBD1
CDR3nt: TGTGCCATCAGTTATGATGGGACTAGCGAAGAAGAGCAGTACTTC; CDR3aa: CAISYDGTSEEEQYF; v_gene: TRBV10-3; j_gene: TRBJ2-7; abundance: -; d_gene: TRBD2
CDR3nt: TGTGCCAGCAGCTTAGAAGGGCGGGGGAGCTTCTACAATGAGCAGTTCTTC; CDR3aa: CASSLEGRGSFYNEQFF; v_gene: TRBV11-3; j_gene: TRBJ2-1; abundance: -; d_gene: TRBD2
CDR3nt: TGTGCCAGCAGAGGGGGGGAGGGCGAGGTGGGTGCTTTCTTT; CDR3aa: CASRGGEGEVGAFF; v_gene: TRBV5-4; j_gene: TRBJ1-1; abundance: once; d_gene: -
CDR3nt: TGCGCCAGCAGCCGGGGAGTTTGGAACACCATATATTTT; CDR3aa: CASSRGVWNTIYF; v_gene: TRBV4-3; j_gene: TRBJ1-3; abundance: -; d_gene: -
CDR3nt: TGTGCCAGCAGTGACTCGTTCGGGTTCGCGCAGTACTTC; CDR3aa: CASSDSFGFAQYF; v_gene: TRBV6-4; j_gene: TRBJ2-7; abundance: -; d_gene: -